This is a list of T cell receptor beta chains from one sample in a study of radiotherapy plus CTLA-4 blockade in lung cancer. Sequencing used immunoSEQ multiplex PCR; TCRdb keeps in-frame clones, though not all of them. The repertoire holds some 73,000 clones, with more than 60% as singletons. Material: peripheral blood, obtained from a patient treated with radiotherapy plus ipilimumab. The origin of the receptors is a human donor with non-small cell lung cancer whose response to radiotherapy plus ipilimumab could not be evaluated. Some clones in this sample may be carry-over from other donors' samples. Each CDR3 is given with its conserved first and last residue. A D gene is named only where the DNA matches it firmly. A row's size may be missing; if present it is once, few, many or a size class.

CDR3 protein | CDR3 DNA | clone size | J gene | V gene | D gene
CASSLGEMNTEAFF | TGTGCCAGCAGCTTAGGGGAGATGAACACTGAAGCTTTCTTT | NA | TRBJ1-1 | TRBV11-3 | NA
CASSYSETGALEQYF | TGTGCCAGCAGTTACTCCGAGACAGGGGCCCTCGAGCAGTACTTC | NA | TRBJ2-7 | TRBV6-6 | TRBD1
CASSLAGTAGNTIYF | TGTGCCAGCAGCTTAGCGGGGACAGCTGGAAACACCATATATTTT | NA | TRBJ1-3 | TRBV7-2 | TRBD1
CASSIDPFGQGVNGYTF | TGTGCCAGTAGTATAGATCCTTTTGGACAGGGCGTAAATGGCTACACCTTC | NA | TRBJ1-2 | TRBV19 | TRBD1
CASSTQGNTEAFF | TGCGCCAGCAGTACACAGGGGAACACTGAAGCTTTCTTT | NA | TRBJ1-1 | TRBV5-1 | NA
CASSPQGARNQPQHF | TGTGCCAGCAGCCCTCAGGGGGCGCGAAATCAGCCCCAGCATTTT | NA | TRBJ1-5 | TRBV7-2 | TRBD1
CASSLGGQGMGQPQHF | TGTGCCAGCAGCTTAGGGGGGCAGGGGATGGGGCAGCCCCAGCATTTT | NA | TRBJ1-5 | TRBV7-2 | NA
CGSRMVPGTSPEQYF | TGTGGCAGCAGGATGGTCCCGGGGACATCTCCCGAGCAGTACTTC | NA | TRBJ2-7 | TRBV5-5 | NA
CASTLVGAWDQPQHF | TGTGCCAGTACCCTGGTGGGGGCATGGGATCAGCCCCAGCATTTT | NA | TRBJ1-5 | TRBV19 | NA
CASGREGAKNIQYF | TGTGCCAGCGGAAGGGAGGGAGCCAAAAACATTCAGTACTTC | once | TRBJ2-4 | TRBV6-6 | TRBD2
CASSQAQTGAGELFF | TGCGCCAGCAGCCAAGCCCAGACAGGGGCCGGGGAGCTGTTTTTT | NA | TRBJ2-2 | TRBV4-3 | TRBD1
CASSDEPRNEKLFF | TGTGCCAGCAGTGATGAGCCGAGAAATGAAAAACTGTTTTTT | NA | TRBJ1-4 | TRBV6-1 | NA
CARSPTSGYEQYF | TGTGCCAGAAGCCCGACTAGCGGCTACGAGCAGTACTTC | NA | TRBJ2-7 | TRBV5-3 | TRBD2
CASSVLSGTGGNTEAFF | TGTGCCAGTAGTGTTCTCTCCGGGACAGGGGGGAACACTGAAGCTTTCTTT | NA | TRBJ1-1 | TRBV19 | TRBD1
CASSKGELAGRRELFF | TGTGCCAGTAGTAAGGGGGAACTAGCGGGGCGCCGGGAGCTGTTTTTT | once | TRBJ2-2 | TRBV19 | TRBD2
CASSGHMNTEAFF | TGTGCCAGCAGCGGACACATGAACACTGAAGCTTTCTTT | NA | TRBJ1-1 | TRBV14 | NA
CASRQGLAGGRLNEQFF | TGTGCCAGCAGGCAAGGACTAGCGGGGGGGCGACTCAATGAGCAGTTCTTC | NA | TRBJ2-1 | TRBV25-1 | TRBD2
CASSPGDNSPLHF | TGTGCCAGCAGCCCAGGGGATAATTCACCCCTCCACTTT | NA | TRBJ1-6 | TRBV5-3 | NA
CAISLGLAGGPNTGELFF | TGTGCCATCAGCCTTGGACTAGCGGGGGGGCCAAACACCGGGGAGCTGTTTTTT | few | TRBJ2-2 | TRBV10-3 | TRBD2
CASSLNRGIGEAFF | TGTGCCAGCAGTTTAAACAGGGGGATCGGTGAAGCTTTCTTT | NA | TRBJ1-1 | TRBV27 | TRBD1
CASSSQRRWETQYF | TGTGCCAGCAGCTCCCAGCGACGGTGGGAGACCCAGTACTTC | NA | TRBJ2-5 | TRBV7-8 | NA
CASRMDRRLQETQYF | TGTGCCAGCAGAATGGACAGAAGGTTACAAGAGACCCAGTACTTC | NA | TRBJ2-5 | TRBV6-1 | NA
CASSLRAGDQPQHF | TGTGCCAGCAGCTTAAGGGCAGGGGATCAGCCCCAGCATTTT | NA | TRBJ1-5 | TRBV7-6 | NA
CASGQGAQAFF | TGTGCCAGCGGACAGGGGGCCCAAGCTTTCTTT | medium-sized | TRBJ1-1 | TRBV6-5 | TRBD1
CASSYGQGRQPQHF | TGTGCCAGCAGTTACGGGCAGGGCAGACAGCCCCAGCATTTT | NA | TRBJ1-5 | TRBV6-5 | NA
CASSSGGTAGSYEQYF | TGCGCCAGCAGCTCAGGTGGGACAGCGGGCTCCTACGAGCAGTACTTC | NA | TRBJ2-7 | TRBV5-1 | NA
CASRLRLAGVHEQYF | TGTGCCAGCAGACTTAGACTAGCGGGGGTCCACGAGCAGTACTTC | NA | TRBJ2-7 | TRBV27 | TRBD2
CASSEVDRGPLSYEQYF | TGCGCCAGCAGTGAGGTAGACAGGGGTCCTCTCTCCTACGAGCAGTACTTC | NA | TRBJ2-7 | TRBV10-1 | TRBD1
CASGDSDRGREQYF | TGTGCTAGCGGGGACTCGGACAGGGGTCGCGAGCAGTACTTC | once | TRBJ2-7 | TRBV6-5 | NA
CASSSPAVDTQYF | TGTGCCAGCAGTAGTCCGGCGGTGGATACGCAGTATTTT | once | TRBJ2-3 | TRBV28 | NA
CASQGTSGGALETQYF | TGTGCCAGTCAAGGGACTAGCGGGGGGGCTTTAGAGACCCAGTACTTC | NA | TRBJ2-5 | TRBV6-4 | TRBD2
CSTGPLYEQYF | TGTTCCACAGGGCCCCTCTACGAGCAGTACTTC | few | TRBJ2-7 | TRBV28 | NA
CASSAWTGGYYEQYF | TGTGCCAGCAGTGCTTGGACAGGGGGCTACTACGAGCAGTACTTC | NA | TRBJ2-7 | TRBV25-1 | TRBD1
CASSFYRDRVNEKLFF | TGTGCCAGCAGCTTTTACCGGGACAGGGTTAATGAAAAACTGTTTTTT | once | TRBJ1-4 | TRBV5-5 | TRBD1
CASTPYRGDEQYF | TGTGCCAGCACCCCATACAGGGGCGACGAGCAGTACTTC | NA | TRBJ2-7 | TRBV6-5 | TRBD1
CASSWEPTGVDTQYF | TGTGCCAGCAGTTGGGAACCTACCGGGGTAGATACGCAGTATTTT | NA | TRBJ2-3 | TRBV28 | NA
CASSQRTGRGLPGANVLTF | TGTGCCAGCAGTCAACGGACAGGGCGGGGACTCCCTGGGGCCAACGTCCTGACTTTC | NA | TRBJ2-6 | TRBV28 | TRBD1
CASSPPVETYEQYF | TGTGCCAGCTCACCACCGGTTGAGACCTACGAGCAGTACTTC | NA | TRBJ2-7 | TRBV18 | NA
CASNDAGGKNIQYF | TGCGCCAGCAACGATGCGGGGGGGAAAAACATTCAGTACTTC | NA | TRBJ2-4 | TRBV5-1 | TRBD2
CAISVGTSGTYNEQFF | TGTGCCATCAGTGTCGGTACTAGCGGGACCTACAATGAGCAGTTCTTC | NA | TRBJ2-1 | TRBV10-3 | TRBD2
CASKPQGAGEQYF | TGTGCCAGCAAACCTCAGGGGGCGGGCGAGCAGTACTTC | NA | TRBJ2-7 | TRBV5-6 | TRBD1
CASSFSGTTNQPQHF | TGCGCCAGCAGCTTTTCCGGGACAACCAATCAGCCCCAGCATTTT | NA | TRBJ1-5 | TRBV5-1 | NA
CASKLQGARYGYTF | TGTGCCAGCAAGCTGCAGGGGGCTAGGTATGGCTACACCTTC | NA | TRBJ1-2 | TRBV2 | TRBD1
CASSQVGTSGGTYEQYF | TGCGCCAGCAGCCAGGTCGGGACTAGCGGGGGGACCTACGAGCAGTACTTC | NA | TRBJ2-7 | TRBV4-1 | TRBD2
CASSDYNAAAFF | TGTGCCAGCAGTGACTATAACGCGGCGGCTTTCTTT | once | TRBJ1-1 | TRBV25-1 | NA
CASSMTGGFVYEQYF | TGTGCCAGCAGCATGACAGGGGGGTTTGTCTACGAGCAGTACTTC | NA | TRBJ2-7 | TRBV7-8 | TRBD1
CASSFLQGYEQYF | TGTGCCAGCAGTTTCCTACAGGGCTACGAGCAGTACTTC | NA | TRBJ2-7 | TRBV27 | NA
CASSYGAGDNSPLHF | TGTGCCAGCAGTTACGGGGCAGGGGATAATTCACCCCTCCACTTT | NA | TRBJ1-6 | TRBV6-5 | NA
CASSYQGINSPLHF | TGTGCCAGCAGTTATCAGGGTATTAATTCACCCCTCCACTTT | NA | TRBJ1-6 | TRBV6-5 | NA
CASSPQANRVESPLHF | TGTGCCAGCTCACCACAGGCCAACAGGGTGGAATCACCCCTCCACTTT | NA | TRBJ1-6 | TRBV18 | NA
CASSLAQGGQGATPLHF | TGTGCCAGCAGCTTAGCTCAGGGGGGACAGGGGGCTACACCCCTCCACTTT | NA | TRBJ1-6 | TRBV7-2 | TRBD1
CASSLVLQGSSNQPQHF | TGTGCCAGCAGCTTAGTGCTACAGGGATCTAGCAATCAGCCCCAGCATTTT | NA | TRBJ1-5 | TRBV7-8 | NA
CASSGTGSWYEQYF | TGTGCCAGTAGTGGGACAGGGTCCTGGTACGAGCAGTACTTC | once | TRBJ2-7 | TRBV19 | TRBD1
CASRLSGDRTDTQYF | TGTGCCAGCAGACTAAGCGGGGATCGGACAGATACGCAGTATTTT | NA | TRBJ2-3 | TRBV6-1 | TRBD2
CASSLPQGPRTDTQYF | TGTGCCAGCAGCTTACCGCAGGGTCCCCGCACAGATACGCAGTATTTT | NA | TRBJ2-3 | TRBV7-2 | NA
CASSFMRGTRGNEQFF | TGTGCCAGCAGTTTCATGCGCGGGACTAGGGGGAATGAGCAGTTCTTC | NA | TRBJ2-1 | TRBV28 | TRBD2
CASRWGGGGTDTQYF | TGTGCCAGCAGGTGGGGCGGGGGTGGCACAGATACGCAGTATTTT | NA | TRBJ2-3 | TRBV6-5 | TRBD2